Reported below is one T cell receptor beta chain. The data are from a study of blood T cell repertoires in COVID-19. Background on the study: Sites across the United States, Italy and Spain contributed samples from acute and convalescent COVID-19.

TCRdb keeps only in-frame clones here, not all; method: immunoSEQ multiplex PCR. Found here are approximately 61,000 clones, around four fifths of them singletons; the top ten hold 5% to 5.5%. The source material was peripheral blood. The TCR sequence derives from a man in his 70s with acute or convalescent COVID-19.

CDR3 amino acids: CASSSRVNTEAFF. CDR3 nucleotide sequence: TGTGCCAGCAGCTCCAGGGTGAACACTGAAGCTTTCTTT. The genes are TRBV5-4 and TRBJ1-1; TRBD1 is a possible D gene (5 bases). From germline, CDR1 is SGHNT and CDR2 YYREEE (reference sequence). The CDR3 is 13 amino acids. The V gene lost 3 bases and the J gene lost 0 bases, with 6 bases spanning the gap.